These 31 T cell receptor beta chains originate from one sample sequenced in a study of T cells in Graves' hyperthyroidism and ophthalmopathy (dated by TCRdb to the late 2010s). The receptor library was made with multiplex PCR. Instrument on record: Illumina HiSeq 2000. Amplification of TCR beta CDR3 regions was carried out from RNA transcripts. For the first round of RT-PCR on the TCR CDR3, the HTBI primer set was used together with the Qiagen OneStep RT-PCR kit. TCRdb reworked the public reads: Q25 trimming with fastp, MiXCR clone assembly, productive beta chains retained. Every entry covers one CDR3 protein and lists the most common genes and DNA from its rows. Here the sample has roughly 500,000 distinct CDR3 sequences; 22% occur a single time. The ten top clones hold about 53% of the sample. The sample was blood. The receptor set was obtained from a woman aged 70-85 years with Graves' ophthalmopathy.

This clonotype has only a few counts. This chain uses TRBV5-6 with TRBJ2-2; D remains ambiguous. Trimming cost V 2 bases and J 1 base, with 6 bases left between them. CDR1 is SGHDT, CDR2 YYEEEE, per germline. The CDR3 spans 14 residues. Here the CDR3 reads CASSFGRNTGELFF. For the CDR3, the DNA is TGTGCCAGCAGCTTTGGTAGGAACACCGGGGAGCTGTTTTTT.

This clonotype was observed many times. The rearrangement joins TRBV10-3 to TRBJ2-3; D is unresolved. CDR1 is ENHRY, CDR2 SYGVKD, per germline. The CDR3 extends over 15 amino acids. V was trimmed by 6 bases and J by 0 bases, leaving 13 bases between them. The CDR3, as DNA: TGTGCCATCAGCACCGGCGAGACTAGCACAGATACGCAGTATTTT. Translation gives CAISTGETSTDTQYF.

This clonotype was seen a few times. J is TRBJ2-7 and V is TRBV28, with 7 bases fitting TRBD1. Germline V gives CDR1 MDHEN, CDR2 SYDVKM. J was trimmed by 0 bases and V by 5 bases; bases with no gene match: 10. The CDR3 runs to 16 residues. The CDR3 loop is CASSLPVGQISYEQYF. The CDR3 DNA reads as TGTGCCAGCAGTCTACCCGTGGGACAGATCTCCTACGAGCAGTACTTC.

J is TRBJ1-3 and V is TRBV30; D possibly corresponds to TRBD1 (5 bases). The CDR3 runs 13 residues. Germline V gene lookup returns CDR1 GTSNPN and CDR2 SVGIG (reference sequence). Trimming took off 0 bases at V and 11 bases at J, with 14 bases between the two ends. For the CDR3, the DNA is TGTGCCTGGAGTGTACCCCCGGGGGTGTCCATATATTTT. The encoded protein is CAWSVPPGVSIYF.

This clonotype was counted between two and nine times. The rearrangement links TRBV6-1 to TRBJ2-3; D unclear. Per germline, CDR1 MNHNS and CDR2 SASEGT. V was clipped by 6 bases and J by 0 bases, with 10 bases between them. The CDR3 totals 14 residues. The CDR3 DNA reads as TGTGCCAGCAGGCCTTCGGACAGCACAGATACGCAGTATTTT. Translation gives CASRPSDSTDTQYF.

This clonotype has only a few counts. The chain is built from TRBV30 and TRBJ1-5; D gene uncertain. Germline CDR1 GTSNPN, CDR2 SVGIG (reference sequence). The CDR3 totals 15 residues. The V gene lost 0 bases and the J gene lost 0 bases, with 9 bases spanning the gap. Here the CDR3 reads CAWSVQWGSNQPQHF. DNA of the CDR3: TGTGCCTGGAGTGTACAGTGGGGTAGCAATCAGCCCCAGCATTTT.

This clonotype was picked up a small number of times. The J gene is TRBJ2-5, the V gene TRBV7-2; 14 bases map to TRBD2. The CDR3 is 17 amino acids. CDR1 is SGHTA, CDR2 FQGNSA, per germline. J was trimmed by 5 bases and V by 4 bases; bases with no gene match: 9. For the CDR3, the DNA is TGTGCCAGCAGCTACGGGACTAGCGGGAGAGTTGAGGAGACCCAGTACTTC. As protein: CASSYGTSGRVEETQYF.

This clonotype was recorded many times. The V call is TRBV5-1, the J call TRBJ2-5; perhaps TRBD1 as D (5 bases). The V and J ends lost 4 bases and 2 bases respectively, with 12 bases between them. The CDR3 extends over 14 amino acids. Per germline, CDR1 SGHRS and CDR2 YFSETQ. CDR3 in amino acids: CASSPSGLQETQYF. The CDR3 nucleotides read TGCGCCAGCAGCCCTTCAGGGCTTCAAGAGACCCAGTACTTC.

This clonotype was detected many times. The V gene is TRBV7-2, the J gene TRBJ2-5; TRBD1 matches 10 bases. The CDR3 is 15 residues long. V shed 1 base and J 5 bases; nucleotides not matched to a gene: 4. The germline V gene encodes CDR1 SGHTA and CDR2 FQGNSA. In nucleotides, the CDR3 is TGTGCCAGCAGCTTAGTGGTGACAGGGGGCGAGACCCAGTACTTC. Translated, it gives CASSLVVTGGETQYF.

This chain connects TRBV20-1 to TRBJ2-1; TRBD2 matches at 10 bases. Germline CDR1 is DFQATT and CDR2 is SNEGSKA (reference sequence). The V and J ends lost 6 bases and 9 bases, in that order; junction bases with no gene match: 11. This CDR3 is built from 14 residues. CDR3 nucleotides: TGCAGTGCCCCAGCGGGAGGGGCGATCGGTGAGCAGTTCTTC. Its translation: CSAPAGGAIGEQFF.

This clonotype was observed at least ten times. The chain recombines TRBV27 with TRBJ2-1; a weak D match, TRBD2 (6 bases). CDR1 MNHEY and CDR2 SMNVEV come from the germline V gene (reference sequence). V lost 5 bases, J lost 2 bases, and 13 bases lay in between. CDR3 length equals 15 residues. CDR3 sequence (DNA): TGTGCCAGCAGTCCCCGTCGACTAGCCTACAATGAGCAGTTCTTC. This translates into CASSPRRLAYNEQFF.

This clonotype was picked up a small number of times. The chain is built from TRBV29-1 and TRBJ2-1, with a possible D match to TRBD2 (6 bases). The V gene lost 5 bases and the J gene lost 1 base, with 12 bases spanning the gap. From germline, CDR1 is SQVTM and CDR2 ANQGSEA. This CDR3 region has 14 residues. CDR3 DNA sequence: TGCAGCGTTTCCGGGACTGGGTCCTACAATGAGCAGTTCTTC. Protein: CSVSGTGSYNEQFF.

V gene TRBV19 combines with J gene TRBJ2-3; 8 positions match TRBD1. J gave up 6 bases and V 6 bases, and 11 bases lay outside the gene matches. Germline V gives CDR1 LNHDA, CDR2 SQIVND (reference sequence). CDR3 size: 15 residues. CDR3 DNA: TGTGCCAGTAGCCCATTAAGACAGGGGTCGGATACGCAGTATTTT. It yields the protein CASSPLRQGSDTQYF.

The chain uses TRBV5-1 and TRBJ2-1; a weak D match, TRBD2 (5 bases). Germline loops: CDR1 SGHRS, CDR2 YFSETQ. Trimming took 2 bases from V and 0 from J, leaving 9 bases between them. This CDR3 has 15 amino acids. The CDR3 DNA reads as TGCGCCAGCAGCTTCGGAGCGGACTCCTACAATGAGCAGTTCTTC. Translation: CASSFGADSYNEQFF.

The CDR3 DNA reads TGTGCTAGTGGTTTGGCCCGGTGGAGGGCTAATGAAAAACTGTTTTTT. Translated, it gives CASGLARWRANEKLFF. V usage is TRBV12-5 and J usage is TRBJ1-4; D not certain. CDR1 and CDR2 (germline): LGHNT, FRNRAP. This CDR3 comprises 16 residues. Trimming shortened V by 1 base and J by 3 bases, and 12 bases separated the two germline ends.

The chain employs TRBV13 and TRBJ1-3; possibly TRBD1 for D (5 bases). Germline V gene sequence: CDR1 PRHDT, CDR2 FYEKMQ (reference sequence). CDR3 length: 16 amino acids. V shed 3 bases and J shed 6 bases, with 18 bases lying between them. The CDR3 region has the DNA TGTGCCAGCAGCTTTAGTCCAGGGCTATCGGTAAACACCATATATTTT. Protein product: CASSFSPGLSVNTIYF.

This clonotype showed up just a few times. This chain uses TRBV3-1 with TRBJ1-5; possibly TRBD1 for D (6 bases). The CDR3 is made up of 15 amino acids. The V and J ends lost 3 bases and 5 bases respectively, with 14 bases between them. Germline V gene sequence: CDR1 LGHDT, CDR2 YNNKEL (reference sequence). The CDR3 reads CASSHGGARHQPQHF. The CDR3 nucleotides read TGTGCCAGCAGCCACGGGGGGGCTAGGCATCAGCCCCAGCATTTT.

The rearrangement joins TRBV30 to TRBJ2-2; D is unresolved. The germline gives CDR1 GTSNPN, CDR2 SVGIG (reference sequence). This CDR3 comprises 14 residues. V was clipped by 3 bases and J by 1 base, with 9 bases between them. CDR3 loop: CAWRMVGNTGELFF. CDR3 coding DNA: TGTGCCTGGAGGATGGTGGGGAACACCGGGGAGCTGTTTTTT.

The chain combines TRBV30 with TRBJ2-3; a weak D match, TRBD1 (6 bases). CDR1 GTSNPN and CDR2 SVGIG come from the germline V gene (reference sequence). V lost 4 bases to trimming and J lost 4 bases, with 21 bases between them. There are 16 residues in the CDR3. The CDR3 nucleotides read TGTGCCTGGAATGTAGGTACAGGGACGTCGGCAGATACGCAGTATTTT. Protein: CAWNVGTGTSADTQYF.

This clonotype was counted ten times or more. The genes are TRBV10-2 and TRBJ1-1; D uncertain. The CDR3 length is 11 residues. V lost 6 bases, J lost 8 bases, and 10 bases lay in between. Germline CDR1 and CDR2: WSHSY and SAAADI. The CDR3 spells CASSYTDEAFF. CDR3 bases: TGCGCCAGCAGCTACACGGACGAAGCTTTCTTT.

The chain employs TRBV2 and TRBJ2-7, with 8 nucleotides matching TRBD1. J lost 6 bases, V lost 7 bases, and 8 bases had no gene match. The CDR3 runs 13 residues. The V gene's germline CDR1 is SNHLY and CDR2 FYNNEI. Here the CDR3 DNA reads TGTGCCAGCAAGGACAGGGTATTGGGCGAGCAGTACTTC. This codes for CASKDRVLGEQYF.

The chain is built from TRBV2 and TRBJ2-2; 7 bases map to TRBD2. This CDR3 contains 17 residues. Germline lookup yields CDR1 SNHLY and CDR2 FYNNEI. V shed 7 bases and J 0 bases; nucleotides not matched to a gene: 11. As DNA, the CDR3 is TGTGCCAGCAAGGCCCCGGCTACTAGCGCGAACACCGGGGAGCTGTTTTTT. Its translation is CASKAPATSANTGELFF.

This clonotype was observed a handful of times. J is TRBJ1-6 and V is TRBV11-2, with D hard to call. CDR3 length: 16 residues. The V gene lost 1 base and the J gene lost 6 bases, with 13 bases spanning the gap. The germline CDR1 and CDR2 sequences are SGHAT and FQNNGV. The CDR3 nucleotides are TGTGCCAGCAGCTTAGGGTTTGTGGCAGTTAATTCACCCCTCCACTTT. This encodes CASSLGFVAVNSPLHF. The variable domain in full, with the rest retrieved from reference TRBV11-2 and TRBJ1-6, is EAGVAQSPRYKIIEKRQSVAFWCNPISGHATLYWYQQILGQGPKLLIQFQNNGVVDDSQLPKDRFSAERLKGVDSTLKIQPAKLEDSAVYLCASSLGFVAVNSPLHFGNGTRLTVT.

This chain links TRBV5-1 with TRBJ1-1; TRBD1 aligns across 9 bases. This CDR3 region has 17 residues. Germline loops: CDR1 SGHRS, CDR2 YFSETQ. The J segment lost 0 bases and the V segment lost 3 bases, leaving 9 bases of the junction unmatched. CDR3 protein: CASSSTGTGPLNTEAFF. The DNA of the CDR3 is TGCGCCAGCAGCTCAACCGGGACAGGGCCCCTGAACACTGAAGCTTTCTTT.

The chain is built from TRBV6-9 and TRBJ1-3; D is unclear. From germline, CDR1 is MNHGY and CDR2 SVAAGI. Deletions cut 5 bases from V and 4 bases from J, with 15 bases between. This CDR3 comprises 15 residues. The CDR3 region has the DNA TGTGCCAGCAGTATTAACTTCATGCCGGGAAACACCATATATTTT. This gives the protein CASSINFMPGNTIYF.

This clonotype was detected many times. This chain's CDR3 is CASSLDQLAAYEQYF. DNA of the CDR3: TGTGCCAGCAGCTTAGATCAGTTGGCAGCATACGAGCAGTACTTC. The rearrangement links TRBV11-2 to TRBJ2-7; no definite D call. The length of the CDR3 is 15 residues. Germline CDR1 and CDR2: SGHAT and FQNNGV. V was pared by 0 bases and J by 4 bases, with 13 bases between.

This clonotype occurred a few times. The V gene is TRBV20-1, the J gene TRBJ2-3; TRBD2 matches at 15 bases. Germline lookup yields CDR1 DFQATT and CDR2 SNEGSKA (reference sequence). The CDR3 has 16 residues. The ends lost 3 bases at V and 4 bases at J; junction bases unmatched: 5. The CDR3 sequence: CSASLGLAGGADTQYF. The CDR3 DNA follows: TGCAGTGCTAGCCTCGGACTAGCGGGGGGGGCAGATACGCAGTATTTT.

This clonotype was recorded at least ten times. The J gene is TRBJ1-1, the V gene TRBV7-9; D gene uncertain. V lost 5 bases and J 6 bases, leaving 13 bases between the germline ends. This CDR3 is 13 amino acids long. Germline V gene data show CDR1 as SEHNR and CDR2 as FQNEAQ (reference sequence). The CDR3 is CASSPDIPPEAFF. The DNA for the CDR3 is TGTGCCAGCAGCCCTGACATACCACCTGAAGCTTTCTTT.

This clonotype has a handful of counts. The V call is TRBV28, the J call TRBJ2-1, with 9 bases matching TRBD2. CDR3 length: 16 amino acids. With V trimmed by 4 bases and J by 3 bases, 7 bases remained unmatched. Germline CDR1 and CDR2: MDHEN and SYDVKM. The CDR3, as DNA: TGTGCCAGCAGTTCTTCCGGGACTAGCCGCTACAATGAGCAGTTCTTC. This encodes CASSSSGTSRYNEQFF. Variable domain in full (rest from reference TRBV28 and TRBJ2-1): DVKVTQSSRYLVKRTGEKVFLECVQDMDHENMFWYRQDPGLGLRLIYFSYDVKMKEKGDIPEGYSVSREKKERFSLILESASTNQTSMYLCASSSSGTSRYNEQFFGPGTRLTVL.

This clonotype was detected a few times. The chain combines TRBV5-1 with TRBJ1-1; tentatively, D is TRBD1 (5 bases). Germline loops: CDR1 SGHRS, CDR2 YFSETQ. V was clipped by 0 bases and J by 2 bases, with 11 bases between them. The CDR3 runs to 15 residues. In DNA, the CDR3 is TGCGCCAGCAGCTTGGCCGAGGGGATTAACACTGAAGCTTTCTTT. It translates to CASSLAEGINTEAFF.

This clonotype came up a few times. This chain connects TRBV28 to TRBJ2-5; D is perhaps TRBD2 (5 bases). The germline gives CDR1 MDHEN, CDR2 SYDVKM. The V end lost 8 bases, the J end lost 13 bases, and 17 bases lay between the germline ends. The CDR3 loop spans 11 amino acids. CDR3 amino acids: CASGPRWEWYF. The CDR3, as DNA: TGTGCCAGCGGACCTCGTTGGGAGTGGTACTTC. The full variable domain, with the rest looked up from reference TRBV28 and TRBJ2-5, is DVKVTQSSRYLVKRTGEKVFLECVQDMDHENMFWYRQDPGLGLRLIYFSYDVKMKEKGDIPEGYSVSREKKERFSLILESASTNQTSMYLCASGPRWEWYFGPGTRLLVL.